This note documents a single TCR beta chain sequence. The antigen is unknown. This PCR relied on a set of 60 Vbeta primers and 13 Jbeta primers. The assay was immunoSEQ multiplex PCR, and TCRdb's table has in-frame clones only and misses some. The sample records about 150,000 clones, about three quarters being singletons. The V and J ends lost 2 bases and 6 bases respectively, with 8 bases between them. Germline V gene sequence: CDR1 SEHNR, CDR2 FQNEAQ (reference sequence). This CDR3 comprises 14 residues. This entry is derived from a study of cytomegalovirus exposure and HLA in healthy donors. All donors participated as healthy donors of bone marrow. Study findings and constraints: In a later analysis, common viral pathogens appeared linked to several of the most significant clusters.

The chain couples TRBV7-9 to TRBJ1-6; D might be TRBD1 (5 bases). This sequence originates from a male donor in good health and CMV-seronegative. The specimen sequenced was PBMCs. Here the CDR3 reads CASSLRGGNSPLHF. In nucleotides, the CDR3 is TGTGCCAGCAGCTTAAGGGGAGGTAATTCACCCCTCCACTTT.